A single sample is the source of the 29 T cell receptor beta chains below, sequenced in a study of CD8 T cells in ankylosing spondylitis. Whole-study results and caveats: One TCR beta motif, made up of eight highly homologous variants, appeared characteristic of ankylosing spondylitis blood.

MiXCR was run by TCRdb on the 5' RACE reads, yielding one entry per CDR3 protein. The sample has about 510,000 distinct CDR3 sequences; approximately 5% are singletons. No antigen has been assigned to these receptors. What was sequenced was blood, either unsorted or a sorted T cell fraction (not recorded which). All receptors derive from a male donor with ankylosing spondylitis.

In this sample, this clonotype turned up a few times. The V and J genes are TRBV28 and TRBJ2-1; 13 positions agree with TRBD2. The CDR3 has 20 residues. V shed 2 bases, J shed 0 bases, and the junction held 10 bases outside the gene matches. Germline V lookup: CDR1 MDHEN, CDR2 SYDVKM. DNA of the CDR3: TGTGCCAGCAGTTTACCGACTAGCGGGAGGACCTCCAGCTCCTACAATGAGCAGTTCTTC. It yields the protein CASSLPTSGRTSSSYNEQFF.

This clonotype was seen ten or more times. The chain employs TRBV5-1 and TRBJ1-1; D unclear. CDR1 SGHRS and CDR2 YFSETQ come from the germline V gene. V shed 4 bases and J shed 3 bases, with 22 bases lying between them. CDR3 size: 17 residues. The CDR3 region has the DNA TGCGCCAGCAGCCTAACCCACCGGGGAACCTTTCACACTGAAGCTTTCTTT. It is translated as CASSLTHRGTFHTEAFF. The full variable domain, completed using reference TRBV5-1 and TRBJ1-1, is KAGVTQTPRYLIKTRGQQVTLSCSPISGHRSVSWYQQTPGQGLQFLFEYFSETQRNKGNFPGRFSGRQFSNSRSEMNVSTLELGDSALYLCASSLTHRGTFHTEAFFGQGTRLTVV.

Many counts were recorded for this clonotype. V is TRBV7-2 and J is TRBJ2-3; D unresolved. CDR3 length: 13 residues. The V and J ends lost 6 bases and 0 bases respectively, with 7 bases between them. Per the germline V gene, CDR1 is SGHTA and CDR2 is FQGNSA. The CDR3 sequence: CASRGLSTDTQYF. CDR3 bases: TGTGCCAGCAGAGGCCTTAGCACAGATACGCAGTATTTT.

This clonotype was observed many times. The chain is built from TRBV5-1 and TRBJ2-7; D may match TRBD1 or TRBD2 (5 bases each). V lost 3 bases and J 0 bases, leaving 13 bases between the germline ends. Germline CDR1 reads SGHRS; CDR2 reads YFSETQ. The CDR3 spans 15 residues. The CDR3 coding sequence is TGCGCCAGCAGCTCCGTGGGACGGAGCTCCTACGAGCAGTACTTC. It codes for CASSSVGRSSYEQYF.

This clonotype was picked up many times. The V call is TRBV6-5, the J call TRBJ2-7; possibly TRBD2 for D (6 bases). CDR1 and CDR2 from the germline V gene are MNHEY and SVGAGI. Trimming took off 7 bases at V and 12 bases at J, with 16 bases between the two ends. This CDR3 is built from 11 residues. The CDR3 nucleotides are TGTGCCAGCATCCATGGAGGGAGGACGTACTTC. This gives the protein CASIHGGRTYF.

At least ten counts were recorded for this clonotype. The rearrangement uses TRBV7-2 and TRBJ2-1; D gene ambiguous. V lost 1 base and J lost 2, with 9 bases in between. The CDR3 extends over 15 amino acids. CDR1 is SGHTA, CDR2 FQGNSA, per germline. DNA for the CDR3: TGTGCCAGCAGCTTAGTCGGTAAAGCCTACAATGAGCAGTTCTTC. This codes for CASSLVGKAYNEQFF.

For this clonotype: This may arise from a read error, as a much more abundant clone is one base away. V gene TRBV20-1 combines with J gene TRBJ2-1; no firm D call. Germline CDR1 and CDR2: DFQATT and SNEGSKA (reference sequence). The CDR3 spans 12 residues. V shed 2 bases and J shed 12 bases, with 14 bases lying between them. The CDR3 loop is CSARIGPTLQFF. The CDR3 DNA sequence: TGCAGTGCTAGAATAGGACCAACCTTGCAGTTCTTC.

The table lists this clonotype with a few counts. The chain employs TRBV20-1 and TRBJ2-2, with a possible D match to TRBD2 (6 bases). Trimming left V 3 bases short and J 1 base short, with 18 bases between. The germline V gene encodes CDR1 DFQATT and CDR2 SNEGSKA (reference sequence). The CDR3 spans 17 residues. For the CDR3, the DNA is TGCAGTGCTAGGCCCTGGGGACTCATAATGAACACCGGGGAGCTGTTTTTT. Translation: CSARPWGLIMNTGELFF.

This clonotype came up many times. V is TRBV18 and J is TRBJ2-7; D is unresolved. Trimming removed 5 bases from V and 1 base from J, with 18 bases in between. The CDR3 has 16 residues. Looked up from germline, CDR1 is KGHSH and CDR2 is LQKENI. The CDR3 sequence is CASSSHGSDGSYEQYF. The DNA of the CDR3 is TGTGCCAGCTCATCACACGGATCGGACGGATCCTACGAGCAGTACTTC.

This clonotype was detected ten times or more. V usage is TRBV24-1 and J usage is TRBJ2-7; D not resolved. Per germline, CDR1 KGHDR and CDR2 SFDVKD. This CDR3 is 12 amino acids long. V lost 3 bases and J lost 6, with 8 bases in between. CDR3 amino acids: CATSDPQAEQYF. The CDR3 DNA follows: TGTGCCACCAGTGATCCCCAGGCCGAGCAGTACTTC.

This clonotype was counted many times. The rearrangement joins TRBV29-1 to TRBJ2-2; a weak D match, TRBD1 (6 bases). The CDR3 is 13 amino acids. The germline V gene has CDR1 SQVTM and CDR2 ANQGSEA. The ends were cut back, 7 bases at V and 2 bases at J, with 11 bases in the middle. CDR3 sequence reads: CSAETGNTGELFF. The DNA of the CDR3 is TGCAGCGCAGAGACAGGCAACACCGGGGAGCTGTTTTTT.

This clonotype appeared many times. DNA for the CDR3: TGTGCCAGCAGCCCCTGGGCGCCAGATGAGCAGTTCTTC. Translated: CASSPWAPDEQFF. The chain uses TRBV7-9 and TRBJ2-1; D is ambiguous. Germline CDR1 and CDR2: SEHNR and FQNEAQ (reference sequence). Deletions cut 5 bases from V and 8 bases from J, with 13 bases between. This CDR3 is 13 amino acids long.

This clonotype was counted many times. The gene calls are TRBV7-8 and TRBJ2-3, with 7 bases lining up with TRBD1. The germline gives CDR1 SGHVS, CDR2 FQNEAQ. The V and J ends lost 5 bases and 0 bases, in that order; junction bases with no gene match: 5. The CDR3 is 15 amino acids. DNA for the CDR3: TGTGCCAGCAGCCAGGACAGGATCAGCACAGATACGCAGTATTTT. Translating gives CASSQDRISTDTQYF.

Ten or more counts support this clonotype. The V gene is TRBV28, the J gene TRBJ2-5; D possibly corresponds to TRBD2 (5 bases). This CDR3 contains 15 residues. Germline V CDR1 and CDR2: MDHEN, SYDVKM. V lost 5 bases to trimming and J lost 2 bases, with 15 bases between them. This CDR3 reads CASSPTAGSQETQYF. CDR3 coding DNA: TGTGCCAGCAGTCCGACGGCGGGCAGTCAAGAGACCCAGTACTTC.

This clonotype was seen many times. The CDR3, as DNA: TGTGCCAGCAGCTTGGGGGGGACCCACAACTACGAGCAGTACTTC. It is translated as CASSLGGTHNYEQYF. The genes are TRBV5-6 and TRBJ2-7; D is tentatively TRBD1 or TRBD2 (5 bases each). CDR3 length: 15 residues. Trimming stripped 0 bases from V and 3 bases from J, with 13 bases between. Germline CDR1 and CDR2: SGHDT and YYEEEE.

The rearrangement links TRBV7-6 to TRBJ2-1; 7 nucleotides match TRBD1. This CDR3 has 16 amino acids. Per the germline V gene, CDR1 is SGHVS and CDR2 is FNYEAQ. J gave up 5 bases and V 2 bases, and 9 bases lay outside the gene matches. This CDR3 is CASSLYDRASNNEQFF. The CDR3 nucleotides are TGTGCCAGCAGCTTATACGACAGGGCAAGTAACAATGAGCAGTTCTTC.

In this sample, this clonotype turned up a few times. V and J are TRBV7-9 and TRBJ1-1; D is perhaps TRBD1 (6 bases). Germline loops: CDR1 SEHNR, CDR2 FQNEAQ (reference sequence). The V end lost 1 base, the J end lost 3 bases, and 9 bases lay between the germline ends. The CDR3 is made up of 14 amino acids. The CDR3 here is CASSLEQGYTEAFF. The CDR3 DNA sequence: TGTGCCAGCAGCTTAGAACAGGGATACACTGAAGCTTTCTTT.

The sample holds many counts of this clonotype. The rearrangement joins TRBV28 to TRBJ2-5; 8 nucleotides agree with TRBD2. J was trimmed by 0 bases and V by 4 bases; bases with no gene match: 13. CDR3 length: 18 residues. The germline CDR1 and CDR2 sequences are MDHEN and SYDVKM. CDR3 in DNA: TGTGCCAGCAGTTCCCCGATAGGTCTTAGCGGGAACCAAGAGACCCAGTACTTC. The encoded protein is CASSSPIGLSGNQETQYF. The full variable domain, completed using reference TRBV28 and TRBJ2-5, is DVKVTQSSRYLVKRTGEKVFLECVQDMDHENMFWYRQDPGLGLRLIYFSYDVKMKEKGDIPEGYSVSREKKERFSLILESASTNQTSMYLCASSSPIGLSGNQETQYFGPGTRLLVL.

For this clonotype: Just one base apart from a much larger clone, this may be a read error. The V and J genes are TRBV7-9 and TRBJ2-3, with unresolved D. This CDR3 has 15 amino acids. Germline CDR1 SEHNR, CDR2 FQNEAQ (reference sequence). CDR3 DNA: TGTGCCAGCAGCTTAGTGGCGACACGCACAGATACGCAGTCTTTT. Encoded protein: CASSLVATRTDTQSF.

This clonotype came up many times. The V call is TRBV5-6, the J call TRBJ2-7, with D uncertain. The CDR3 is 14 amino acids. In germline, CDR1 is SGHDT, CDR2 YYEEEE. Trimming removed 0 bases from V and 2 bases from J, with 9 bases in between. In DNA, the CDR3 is TGTGCCAGCAGCTTGGTTGCCGAGCCCTACGAGCAGTACTTC. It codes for CASSLVAEPYEQYF.

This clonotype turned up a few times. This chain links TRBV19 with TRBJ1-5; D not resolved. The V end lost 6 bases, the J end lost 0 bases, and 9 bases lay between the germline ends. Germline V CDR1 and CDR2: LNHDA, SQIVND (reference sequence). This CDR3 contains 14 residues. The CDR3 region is CASRTRDSNQPQHF. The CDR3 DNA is TGTGCCAGTAGGACTCGTGATAGCAATCAGCCCCAGCATTTT.

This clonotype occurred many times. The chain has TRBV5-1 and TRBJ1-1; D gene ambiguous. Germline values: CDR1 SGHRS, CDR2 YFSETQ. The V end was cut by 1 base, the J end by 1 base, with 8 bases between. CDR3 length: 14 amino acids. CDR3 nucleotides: TGCGCCAGCAGCTTGAAGCCTGAGAACACTGAAGCTTTCTTT. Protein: CASSLKPENTEAFF.

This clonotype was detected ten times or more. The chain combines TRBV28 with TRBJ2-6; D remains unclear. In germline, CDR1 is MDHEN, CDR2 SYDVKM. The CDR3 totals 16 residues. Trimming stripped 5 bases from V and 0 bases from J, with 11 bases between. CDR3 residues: CASSPGPTSGANVLTF. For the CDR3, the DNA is TGTGCCAGCAGTCCCGGACCTACCTCTGGGGCCAACGTCCTGACTTTC.

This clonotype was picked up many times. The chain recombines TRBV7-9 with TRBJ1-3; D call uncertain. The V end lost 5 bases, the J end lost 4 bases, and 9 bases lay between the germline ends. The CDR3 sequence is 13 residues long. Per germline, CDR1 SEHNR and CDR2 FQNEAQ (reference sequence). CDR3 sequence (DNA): TGTGCCAGCAGCGGCCCTCGAGGAAACACCATATATTTT. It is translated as CASSGPRGNTIYF.

The CDR3 region is CASSPAGGPTHQQFF. As DNA, the CDR3 is TGCGCCAGCAGCCCAGCGGGAGGGCCAACACATCAACAGTTCTTC. The chain recombines TRBV4-1 with TRBJ2-1; 10 nucleotides match TRBD2. This CDR3 contains 15 residues. Trimming at V came to 4 bases and at J to 13 bases, leaving 13 bases not matched to a gene. The germline V gene encodes CDR1 MGHRA and CDR2 YSYEKL.

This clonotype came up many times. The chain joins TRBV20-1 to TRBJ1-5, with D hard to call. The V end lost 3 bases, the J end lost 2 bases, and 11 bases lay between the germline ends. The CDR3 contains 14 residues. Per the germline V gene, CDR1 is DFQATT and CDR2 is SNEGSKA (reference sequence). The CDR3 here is CSAREVNGNQPQHF. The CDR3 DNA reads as TGCAGTGCTAGGGAGGTCAATGGCAATCAGCCCCAGCATTTT.

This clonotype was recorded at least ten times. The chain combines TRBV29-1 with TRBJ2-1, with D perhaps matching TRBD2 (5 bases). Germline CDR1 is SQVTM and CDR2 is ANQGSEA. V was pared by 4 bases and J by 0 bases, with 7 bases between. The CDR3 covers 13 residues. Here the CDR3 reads CSVGTHSYNEQFF. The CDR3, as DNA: TGCAGCGTTGGGACTCACTCCTACAATGAGCAGTTCTTC.

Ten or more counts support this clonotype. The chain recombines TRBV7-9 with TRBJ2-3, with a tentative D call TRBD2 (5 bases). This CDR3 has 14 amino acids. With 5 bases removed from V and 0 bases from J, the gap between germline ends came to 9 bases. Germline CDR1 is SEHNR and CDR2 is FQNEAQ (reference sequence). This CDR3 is CASSPTGSTDTQYF. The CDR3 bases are TGTGCCAGCAGCCCCACGGGAAGCACAGATACGCAGTATTTT.

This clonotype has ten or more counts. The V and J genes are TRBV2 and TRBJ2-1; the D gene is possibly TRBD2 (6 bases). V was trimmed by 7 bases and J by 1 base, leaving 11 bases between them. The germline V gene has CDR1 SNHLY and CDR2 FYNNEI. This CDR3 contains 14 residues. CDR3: CASNRDFSYNEQFF. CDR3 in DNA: TGTGCCAGCAATCGGGACTTTTCCTACAATGAGCAGTTCTTC.